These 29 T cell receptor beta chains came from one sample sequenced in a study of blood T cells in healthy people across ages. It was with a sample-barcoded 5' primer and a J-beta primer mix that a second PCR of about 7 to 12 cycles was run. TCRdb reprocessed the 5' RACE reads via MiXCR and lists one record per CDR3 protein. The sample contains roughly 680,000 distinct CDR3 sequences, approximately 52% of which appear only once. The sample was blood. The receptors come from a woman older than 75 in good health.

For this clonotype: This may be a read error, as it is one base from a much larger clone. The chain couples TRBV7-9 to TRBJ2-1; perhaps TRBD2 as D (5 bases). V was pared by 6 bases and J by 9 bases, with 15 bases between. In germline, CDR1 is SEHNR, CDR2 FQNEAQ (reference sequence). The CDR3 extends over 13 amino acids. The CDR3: CASRLGERSEQFF. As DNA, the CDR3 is TGTGCCAGCAGATTGGGAGAGAGGAGTGAGCAGTTCTTC.

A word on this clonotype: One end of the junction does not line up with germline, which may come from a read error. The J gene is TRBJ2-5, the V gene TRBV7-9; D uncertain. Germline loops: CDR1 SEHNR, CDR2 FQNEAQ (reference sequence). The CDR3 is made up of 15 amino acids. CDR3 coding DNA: TGTGCCGGCAGCGCCCAGTCCGGGTCTCAAGAGACCCAGTACTTC. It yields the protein CAGSAQSGSQETQYF.

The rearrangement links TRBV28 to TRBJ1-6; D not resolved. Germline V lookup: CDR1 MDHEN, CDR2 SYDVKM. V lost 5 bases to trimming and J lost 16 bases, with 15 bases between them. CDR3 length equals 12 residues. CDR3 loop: CASSTTGKSLHF. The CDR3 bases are TGTGCCAGCAGTACGACGGGAAAATCACTCCACTTT.

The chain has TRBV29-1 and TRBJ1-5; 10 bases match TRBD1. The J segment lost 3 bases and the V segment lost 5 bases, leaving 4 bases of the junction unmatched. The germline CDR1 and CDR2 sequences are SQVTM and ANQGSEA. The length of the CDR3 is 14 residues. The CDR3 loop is CSVRGQGSNQPQHF. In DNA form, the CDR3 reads TGCAGCGTTAGGGGACAGGGGTCCAATCAGCCCCAGCATTTT.

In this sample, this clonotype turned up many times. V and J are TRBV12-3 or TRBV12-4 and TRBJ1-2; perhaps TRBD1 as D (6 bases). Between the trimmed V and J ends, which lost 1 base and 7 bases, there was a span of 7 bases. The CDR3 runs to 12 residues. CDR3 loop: CASSLDRAGYTF. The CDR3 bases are TGTGCCAGCAGTTTAGACAGGGCTGGCTACACCTTC.

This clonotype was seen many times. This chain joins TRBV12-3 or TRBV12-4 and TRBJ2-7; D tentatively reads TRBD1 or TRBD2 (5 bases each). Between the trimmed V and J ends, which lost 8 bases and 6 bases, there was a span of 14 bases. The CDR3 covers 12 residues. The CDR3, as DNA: TGTGCCAGCCGTGGGGGATTGCGCGAGCAGTACTTC. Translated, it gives CASRGGLREQYF.

In nucleotides, the CDR3 is TGCGCCAGCAGCCACTCGACAGGGGGTGTAGATACGCAGTATTTT. Residues: CASSHSTGGVDTQYF. The chain couples TRBV4-3 to TRBJ2-3, with 9 bases fitting TRBD1. V dropped 3 bases and J dropped 5; count of bases not matched to a gene: 6. There are 15 residues in the CDR3. In germline, CDR1 is LGHNA, CDR2 YSLEER.

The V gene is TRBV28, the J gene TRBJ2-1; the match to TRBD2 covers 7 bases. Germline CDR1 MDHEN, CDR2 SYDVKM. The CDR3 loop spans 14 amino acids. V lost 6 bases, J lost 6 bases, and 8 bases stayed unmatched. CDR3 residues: CASSRPGLPNEQFF. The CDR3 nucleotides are TGTGCCAGCAGCCGTCCGGGACTACCCAATGAGCAGTTCTTC.

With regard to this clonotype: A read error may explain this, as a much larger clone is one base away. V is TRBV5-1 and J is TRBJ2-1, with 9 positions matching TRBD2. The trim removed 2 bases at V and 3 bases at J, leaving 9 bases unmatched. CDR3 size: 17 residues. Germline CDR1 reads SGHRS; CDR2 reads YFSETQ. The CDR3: CASSLGLAGRNYNEQFF. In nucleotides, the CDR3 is TGCGCCAGCAGCTTAGGCCTAGCGGGACGCAACTACAATGAGCAGTTCTTC. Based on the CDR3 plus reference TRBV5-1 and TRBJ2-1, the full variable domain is KAGVTQTPRYLIKTRGQQVTLSCSPISGHRSVSWYQQTPGQGLQFLFEYFSETQRNKGNFPGRFSGRQFSNSRSEMNVSTLELGDSALYLCASSLGLAGRNYNEQFFGPGTRLTVL.

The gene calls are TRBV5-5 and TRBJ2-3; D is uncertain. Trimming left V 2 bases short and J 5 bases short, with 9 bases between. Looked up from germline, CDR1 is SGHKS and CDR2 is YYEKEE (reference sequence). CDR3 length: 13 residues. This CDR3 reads CASSLSFGDTQYF. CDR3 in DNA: TGTGCCAGCAGCTTAAGTTTCGGAGATACGCAGTATTTT.

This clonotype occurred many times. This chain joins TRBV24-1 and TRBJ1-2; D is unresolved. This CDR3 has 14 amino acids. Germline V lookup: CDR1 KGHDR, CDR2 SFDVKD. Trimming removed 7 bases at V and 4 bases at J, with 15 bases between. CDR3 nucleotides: TGTGCCACCAGCGCCCCAGGAGGGTCCTATGGCTACACCTTC. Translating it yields CATSAPGGSYGYTF.

The CDR3: CASSRGTPNEKLFF. The CDR3, as DNA: TGTGCCAGCAGCCGCGGGACACCGAATGAAAAACTGTTTTTT. This sequence joins TRBV3-1 and TRBJ1-4; tentatively, D is TRBD1 (6 bases). Germline V gene lookup returns CDR1 LGHDT and CDR2 YNNKEL (reference sequence). The CDR3 has 14 residues. V shed 4 bases and J shed 5 bases, with 11 bases lying between them.

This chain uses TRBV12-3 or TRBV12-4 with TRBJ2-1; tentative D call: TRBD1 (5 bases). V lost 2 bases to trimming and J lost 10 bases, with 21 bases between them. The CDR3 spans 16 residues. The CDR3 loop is CASSLMGPLPGWEQFF. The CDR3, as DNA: TGTGCCAGCAGTTTAATGGGGCCATTGCCGGGCTGGGAGCAGTTCTTC.

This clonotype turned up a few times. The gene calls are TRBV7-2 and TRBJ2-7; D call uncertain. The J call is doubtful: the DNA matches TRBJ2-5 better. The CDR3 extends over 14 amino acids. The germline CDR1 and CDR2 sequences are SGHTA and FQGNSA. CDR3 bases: TGTGCCAGCAGCTTCTGGGCCCGGGCGGAGACCCAGTACTTC. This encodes CASSFWARAETQYF.

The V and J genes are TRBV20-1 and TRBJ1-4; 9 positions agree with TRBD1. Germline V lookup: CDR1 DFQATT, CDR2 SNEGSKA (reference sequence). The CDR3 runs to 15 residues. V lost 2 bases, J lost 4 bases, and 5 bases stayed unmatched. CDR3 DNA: TGCAGTGCTAGATATCCGGACAGGGGTAATGAAAAACTGTTTTTT. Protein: CSARYPDRGNEKLFF.

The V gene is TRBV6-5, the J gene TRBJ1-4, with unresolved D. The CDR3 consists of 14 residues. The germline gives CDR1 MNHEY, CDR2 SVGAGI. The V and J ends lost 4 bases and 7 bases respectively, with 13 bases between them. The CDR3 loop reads CASSFKPWGEKLFF. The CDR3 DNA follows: TGTGCCAGCAGTTTTAAGCCTTGGGGTGAAAAACTGTTTTTT.

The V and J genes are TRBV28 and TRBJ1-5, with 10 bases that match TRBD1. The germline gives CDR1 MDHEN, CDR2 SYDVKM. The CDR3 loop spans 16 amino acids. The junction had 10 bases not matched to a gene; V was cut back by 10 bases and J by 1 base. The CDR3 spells CATVDRGRGSNQPQHF. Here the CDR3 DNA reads TGTGCCACCGTTGACAGGGGGCGCGGGAGCAATCAGCCCCAGCATTTT.

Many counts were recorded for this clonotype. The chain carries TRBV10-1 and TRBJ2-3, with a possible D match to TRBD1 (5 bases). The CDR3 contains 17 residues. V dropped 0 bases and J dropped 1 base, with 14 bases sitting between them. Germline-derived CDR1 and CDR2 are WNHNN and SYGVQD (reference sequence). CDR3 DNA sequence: TGCGCCAGCAGTGAGTCAGGGGTAGGGGTCGGCACAGATACGCAGTATTTT. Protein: CASSESGVGVGTDTQYF.

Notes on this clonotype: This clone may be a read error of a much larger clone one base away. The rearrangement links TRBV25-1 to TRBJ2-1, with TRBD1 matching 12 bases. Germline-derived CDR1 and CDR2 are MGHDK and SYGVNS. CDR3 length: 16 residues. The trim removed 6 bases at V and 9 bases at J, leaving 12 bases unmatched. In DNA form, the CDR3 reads TGTGCCAGCAGAGGAAGACCGGGACAGGGGGCGAGTGAGCAGTTCTTC. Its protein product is CASRGRPGQGASEQFF.

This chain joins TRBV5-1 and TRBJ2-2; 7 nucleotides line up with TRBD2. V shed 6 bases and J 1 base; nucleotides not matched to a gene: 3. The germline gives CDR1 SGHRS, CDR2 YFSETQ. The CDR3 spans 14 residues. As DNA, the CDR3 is TGCGCCAGCATTCCGGGGGGGAACACCGGGGAGCTGTTTTTT. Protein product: CASIPGGNTGELFF.

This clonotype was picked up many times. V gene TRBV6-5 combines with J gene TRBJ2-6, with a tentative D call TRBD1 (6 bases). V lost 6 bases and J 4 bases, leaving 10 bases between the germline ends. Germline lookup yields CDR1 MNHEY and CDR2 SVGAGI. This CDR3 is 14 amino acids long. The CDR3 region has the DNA TGTGCCAGCAGACAGGGTGGAGGGGCCAACGTCCTGACTTTC. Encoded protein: CASRQGGGANVLTF.

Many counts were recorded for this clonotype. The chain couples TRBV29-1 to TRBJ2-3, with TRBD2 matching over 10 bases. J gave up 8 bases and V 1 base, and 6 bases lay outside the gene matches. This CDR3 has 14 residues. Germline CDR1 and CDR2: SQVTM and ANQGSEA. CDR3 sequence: CSVEAGTSESTQYF. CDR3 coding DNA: TGCAGCGTTGAAGCCGGGACTAGCGAAAGTACGCAGTATTTT.

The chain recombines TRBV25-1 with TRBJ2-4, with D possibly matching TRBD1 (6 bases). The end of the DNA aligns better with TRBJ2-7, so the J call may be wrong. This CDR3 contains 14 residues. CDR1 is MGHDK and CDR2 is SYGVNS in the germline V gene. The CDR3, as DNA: TGTGCCAGCAGTGGGGGGCCTGGATCCTACGAGCAGTACTTC. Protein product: CASSGGPGSYEQYF.

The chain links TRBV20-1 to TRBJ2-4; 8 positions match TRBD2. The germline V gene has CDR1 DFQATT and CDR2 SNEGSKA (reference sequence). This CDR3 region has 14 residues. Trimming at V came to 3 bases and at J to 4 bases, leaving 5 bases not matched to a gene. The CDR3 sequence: CSASGGLGKNIQYF. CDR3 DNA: TGCAGTGCTAGCGGGGGACTAGGTAAAAACATTCAGTACTTC.

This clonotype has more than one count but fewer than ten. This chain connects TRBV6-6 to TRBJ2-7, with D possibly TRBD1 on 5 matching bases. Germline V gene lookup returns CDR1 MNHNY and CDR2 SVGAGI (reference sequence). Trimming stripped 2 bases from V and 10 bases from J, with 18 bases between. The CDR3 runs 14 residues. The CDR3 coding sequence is TGTGCCAGCAGTTACAGCCTCCCCAGGGATAGCCAGTACTTC. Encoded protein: CASSYSLPRDSQYF.

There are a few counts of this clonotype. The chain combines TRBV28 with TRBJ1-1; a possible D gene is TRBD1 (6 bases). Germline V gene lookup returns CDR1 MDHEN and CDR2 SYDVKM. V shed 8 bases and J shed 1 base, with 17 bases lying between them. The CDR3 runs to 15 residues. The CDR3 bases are TGTGCCAGCTACCCCCGGGGGGGCGCGAACACTGAAGCTTTCTTT. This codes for CASYPRGGANTEAFF. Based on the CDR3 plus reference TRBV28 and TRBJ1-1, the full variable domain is DVKVTQSSRYLVKRTGEKVFLECVQDMDHENMFWYRQDPGLGLRLIYFSYDVKMKEKGDIPEGYSVSREKKERFSLILESASTNQTSMYLCASYPRGGANTEAFFGQGTRLTVV.

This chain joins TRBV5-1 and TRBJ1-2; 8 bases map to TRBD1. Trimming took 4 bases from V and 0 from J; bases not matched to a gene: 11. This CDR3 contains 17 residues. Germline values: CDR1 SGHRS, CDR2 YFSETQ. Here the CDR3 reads CASSLLGTGASNYGYTF. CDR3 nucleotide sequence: TGCGCCAGCAGCCTGCTGGGGACAGGTGCGTCTAACTATGGCTACACCTTC.

CDR3 region: CASRRDLTGESGSPLHF. The CDR3 DNA is TGTGCCAGCAGACGGGATCTTACCGGGGAAAGTGGTTCACCCCTCCACTTT. The V call is TRBV6-6, the J call TRBJ1-6, with D hard to call. Per the germline V gene, CDR1 is MNHNY and CDR2 is SVGAGI (reference sequence). CDR3 length: 17 amino acids. Trimming left V 6 bases short and J 9 bases short, with 24 bases between.

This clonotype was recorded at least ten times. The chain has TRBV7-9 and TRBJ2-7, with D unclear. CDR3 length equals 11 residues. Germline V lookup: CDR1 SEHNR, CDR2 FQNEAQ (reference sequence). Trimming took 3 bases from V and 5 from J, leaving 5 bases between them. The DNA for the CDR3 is TGTGCCAGCAGCTTGGCGGACGAGCAGTACTTC. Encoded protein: CASSLADEQYF.